The 26 T cell receptor beta chains below were found in one sample sequenced in a study of cytomegalovirus exposure and HLA in healthy donors. Use of 60 Vbeta and 13 Jbeta primers characterized the PCR. Here immunoSEQ multiplex PCR was the method, and the copy in TCRdb shows in-frame clones only, minus some. The table has roughly 110,000 clones, 70% seen once. The sequenced sample was PBMCs. The receptor set was obtained from a man aged 30 to 45 in good health and CMV-seropositive.

This clone appeared once. The V call is TRBV18, the J call TRBJ1-1, with TRBD1 matching 8 bases. The CDR3 is 14 amino acids. Germline CDR1 reads KGHSH; CDR2 reads LQKENI. The V and J ends lost 3 bases and 10 bases, in that order; junction bases with no gene match: 10. CDR3 amino acids: CASSPGPTGVVAFF. Here the CDR3 DNA reads TGTGCCAGCTCACCTGGTCCGACAGGGGTTGTAGCTTTCTTT.

This sequence joins TRBV7-2 and TRBJ2-1; D remains unclear. Germline V CDR1 and CDR2: SGHTA, FQGNSA. Trimming stripped 1 base from V and 6 bases from J, with 19 bases between. The CDR3 is made up of 17 amino acids. The CDR3 is CASSLGLHNSFSNEQFF. The CDR3 coding sequence is TGTGCCAGCAGCTTAGGACTGCACAACTCCTTTAGCAATGAGCAGTTCTTC.

The chain is built from TRBV9 and TRBJ1-2; TRBD1 matches at 7 bases. CDR1 and CDR2 from the germline V gene are SGDLS and YYNGEE. The V gene end was trimmed by 1 base and the J gene end by 6 bases; junction bases not matched to a gene: 12. CDR3 length equals 16 residues. As DNA, the CDR3 is TGTGCCAGCAGCGTATCGTCGGGGGGGACAGCCGATGGCTACACCTTC. Its protein product is CASSVSSGGTADGYTF. Together with reference TRBV9 and TRBJ1-2, the CDR3 gives the full variable domain: DSGVTQTPKHLITATGQRVTLRCSPRSGDLSVYWYQQSLDQGLQFLIQYYNGEERAKGNILERFSAQQFPDLHSELNLSSLELGDSALYFCASSVSSGGTADGYTFGSGTRLTVV.

Only a few counts were recorded for this clone. The genes are TRBV7-9 and TRBJ1-2; 7 bases map to TRBD1. The V gene end was trimmed by 7 bases and the J gene end by 4 bases; junction bases not matched to a gene: 9. The CDR3 length is 14 residues. In germline, CDR1 is SEHNR, CDR2 FQNEAQ (reference sequence). The CDR3 sequence is CASTLTQGFYGYTF. The DNA for the CDR3 is TGTGCCAGCACCCTAACACAGGGGTTCTATGGCTACACCTTC. The variable domain in full, with the rest retrieved from reference TRBV7-9 and TRBJ1-2, is DTGVSQNPRHKITKRGQNVTFRCDPISEHNRLYWYRQTLGQGPEFLTYFQNEAQLEKSRLLSDRFSAERPKGSFSTLEIQRTEQGDSAMYLCASTLTQGFYGYTFGSGTRLTVV.

The rearrangement uses TRBV28 and TRBJ1-5, with D possibly TRBD1 on 6 matching bases. Germline-derived CDR1 and CDR2 are MDHEN and SYDVKM. V was trimmed by 3 bases and J by 7 bases, leaving 19 bases between them. The CDR3 has 16 amino acids. The DNA of the CDR3 is TGTGCCAGCAGTTTGCCTGGTACAGGGTTGGCCCAGCCCCAGCATTTT. Protein: CASSLPGTGLAQPQHF.

This clone was observed a handful of times. The chain recombines TRBV2 with TRBJ1-2, with 9 bases identical to TRBD1. Germline lookup yields CDR1 SNHLY and CDR2 FYNNEI. The CDR3 has 14 amino acids. Trimming took 2 bases from V and 7 from J; bases not matched to a gene: 5. As DNA, the CDR3 is TGTGCCAGCAGTGAAAGTGGACAGGGGTCTGGCTACACCTTC. Protein product: CASSESGQGSGYTF.

The chain is built from TRBV4-3 and TRBJ2-3, with D possibly TRBD2 on 6 matching bases. The CDR3 runs to 16 residues. The V gene's germline CDR1 is LGHNA and CDR2 YSLEER. Trimming shortened V by 0 bases and J by 6 bases, and 16 bases separated the two germline ends. The CDR3 is CASSQDSYGSGDTQYF. The CDR3 DNA sequence: TGCGCCAGCAGCCAAGATTCTTACGGGAGCGGGGATACGCAGTATTTT.

This chain connects TRBV29-1 to TRBJ1-4; 7 bases line up with TRBD1. V trimming: 4 bases; J trimming: 0 bases; junction bases outside the gene matches: 8. This CDR3 has 16 residues. Germline CDR1 and CDR2: SQVTM and ANQGSEA. CDR3 region: CSVATPDRATNEKLFF. DNA of the CDR3: TGCAGCGTTGCGACCCCCGACAGGGCAACTAATGAAAAACTGTTTTTT.

The rearrangement links TRBV27 to TRBJ1-3, with D tentatively TRBD1 (5 bases). Germline CDR1 is MNHEY and CDR2 is SMNVEV (reference sequence). Trimming shortened V by 2 bases and J by 3 bases, and 11 bases separated the two germline ends. The length of the CDR3 is 15 residues. CDR3 coding DNA: TGTGCCAGCAGTTTAAGGGGTTACGGTGGAAACACCATATATTTT. Its translation: CASSLRGYGGNTIYF.

The V gene is TRBV7-3, the J gene TRBJ1-2; TRBD1 agrees at 9 bases. V was clipped by 5 bases and J by 2 bases; unmatched bases: 3. The CDR3 consists of 14 residues. Germline-derived CDR1 and CDR2 are SGHTA and FQGTGA. CDR3 sequence: CASSPTGGNYGYTF. CDR3 sequence (DNA): TGTGCCAGCAGCCCCACAGGGGGCAACTATGGCTACACCTTC.

The chain has TRBV9 and TRBJ1-5, with D perhaps TRBD1 (5 bases). Germline V gives CDR1 SGDLS, CDR2 YYNGEE. The CDR3 has 14 amino acids. Trimming took off 1 base at V and 5 bases at J, with 10 bases between the two ends. The CDR3, as DNA: TGTGCCAGCAGCGTAAGTGGGGGGGATCAGCCCCAGCATTTT. Protein: CASSVSGGDQPQHF.

This chain links TRBV7-3 with TRBJ2-2; D gene uncertain. The germline V and J ends were trimmed by 7 bases and 3 bases, with 12 bases remaining between them. Germline V CDR1 and CDR2: SGHTA, FQGTGA. This CDR3 has 14 residues. CDR3 coding DNA: TGTGCCAGCACCCCCGGTCCTGACACCGGGGAGCTGTTTTTT. Translating gives CASTPGPDTGELFF. The whole variable domain, remainder taken from reference TRBV7-3 and TRBJ2-2, is GAGVSQTPSNKVTEKGKYVELRCDPISGHTALYWYRQSLGQGPEFLIYFQGTGAADDSGLPNDRFFAVRPEGSVSTLKIQRTERGDSAVYLCASTPGPDTGELFFGEGSRLTVL.

This clone turned up a few times. The rearrangement joins TRBV19 to TRBJ1-1; the D is unclear. The CDR3 length is 14 residues. CDR1 is LNHDA and CDR2 is SQIVND in the germline V gene (reference sequence). The V end lost 1 base, the J end lost 0 bases, and 6 bases lay between the germline ends. The CDR3 sequence: CASSIGTVNTEAFF. Written as DNA, the CDR3 is TGTGCCAGTAGTATAGGAACGGTGAACACTGAAGCTTTCTTT.

In nucleotides, the CDR3 is TGCGCCAGCAGCTCGGACAGGGGACTATCGGAGTACTTC. It encodes CASSSDRGLSEYF. The chain combines TRBV5-1 with TRBJ2-7; 9 positions agree with TRBD1. V lost 3 bases and J lost 11; bases outside the gene matches: 9. This CDR3 is built from 13 residues. The germline CDR1 and CDR2 sequences are SGHRS and YFSETQ. The full variable domain, completed using reference TRBV5-1 and TRBJ2-7, is KAGVTQTPRYLIKTRGQQVTLSCSPISGHRSVSWYQQTPGQGLQFLFEYFSETQRNKGNFPGRFSGRQFSNSRSEMNVSTLELGDSALYLCASSSDRGLSEYFGPGTRLTVT.

J is TRBJ2-7 and V is TRBV9, with a weak D call TRBD2 (6 bases). The CDR3 has 13 residues. Germline CDR1 and CDR2: SGDLS and YYNGEE. V gave up 4 bases and J gave up 4 bases, with 12 bases separating them. CDR3 DNA: TGTGCCAGCAGCCAAGGGACTCCTTACGAGCAGTACGTC. Amino acids: CASSQGTPYEQYV.

This rearrangement joins TRBV19 to TRBJ2-2, with TRBD1 matching over 8 bases. V shed 5 bases, J shed 1 base, and the junction held 6 bases outside the gene matches. Germline CDR1 and CDR2: LNHDA and SQIVND (reference sequence). CDR3 size: 16 residues. The CDR3 DNA sequence: TGTGCCAGTAGTCCACACGGACAGGGGAACACCGGGGAGCTGTTTTTT. This encodes CASSPHGQGNTGELFF.

The chain uses TRBV7-2 and TRBJ2-1; possibly TRBD2 for D (5 bases). V was cut by 8 bases and J by 7 bases, with 6 bases left in between. The germline CDR1 and CDR2 sequences are SGHTA and FQGNSA. CDR3 size: 10 residues. CDR3 coding DNA: TGTGCCAGCGGGAGAAATGAGCAGTTCTTC. The encoded protein is CASGRNEQFF.

V usage is TRBV6-5 and J usage is TRBJ2-3; the match to TRBD1 covers 11 bases. This CDR3 contains 16 residues. V shed 2 bases and J 4 bases; nucleotides not matched to a gene: 5. The germline CDR1 and CDR2 sequences are MNHEY and SVGAGI. The CDR3 DNA reads as TGTGCCAGCAGTTACCCAGGGACAGGGGGAGCAGATACGCAGTATTTT. It encodes CASSYPGTGGADTQYF.

V usage is TRBV28 and J usage is TRBJ2-7; 10 bases map to TRBD1. The CDR3 covers 16 residues. In germline, CDR1 is MDHEN, CDR2 SYDVKM. V was pared by 3 bases and J by 5 bases, with 10 bases of the junction left unmatched. CDR3 in DNA: TGTGCCAGCAGTTTGGAAGTCAGGACAGGGGGTGACGAGCAGTACGTC. This gives the protein CASSLEVRTGGDEQYV.

The CDR3 spells CASSVGYGWMDRGDYGYTF. The CDR3 nucleotides read TGTGCCAGCAGCGTAGGGTATGGGTGGATGGACAGGGGTGACTATGGCTACACCTTC. This rearrangement joins TRBV9 to TRBJ1-2, with TRBD1 identical over 9 bases. The CDR3 is made up of 19 amino acids. The germline CDR1 and CDR2 sequences are SGDLS and YYNGEE. Trimming cost V 0 bases and J 3 bases; bases outside gene matches: 15.

The chain carries TRBV7-9 and TRBJ1-1, with 8 bases identical to TRBD1. V lost 5 bases, J lost 4 bases, and 6 bases stayed unmatched. Germline V gives CDR1 SEHNR, CDR2 FQNEAQ (reference sequence). The CDR3 loop spans 14 amino acids. Here the CDR3 DNA reads TGTGCCAGCAGCATTCAGGGGGCAAGCACTGAAGCTTTCTTT. Its protein product is CASSIQGASTEAFF. Using reference TRBV7-9 and TRBJ1-1 for the parts outside the CDR3, the full variable domain is DTGVSQNPRHKITKRGQNVTFRCDPISEHNRLYWYRQTLGQGPEFLTYFQNEAQLEKSRLLSDRFSAERPKGSFSTLEIQRTEQGDSAMYLCASSIQGASTEAFFGQGTRLTVV.

This rearrangement joins TRBV5-6 to TRBJ2-3; D unclear. The V and J ends lost 4 bases and 0 bases respectively, with 12 bases between them. The CDR3 runs to 15 residues. The germline gives CDR1 SGHDT, CDR2 YYEEEE. The CDR3: CASSPGGLSTDTQYF. Here the CDR3 DNA reads TGTGCCAGCAGCCCCGGCGGCCTTAGCACAGATACGCAGTATTTT.

This clone was detected only a few times. The chain recombines TRBV25-1 with TRBJ2-7; D not certain. V lost 5 bases to trimming and J lost 3 bases, with 11 bases between them. Germline V gene data show CDR1 as MGHDK and CDR2 as SYGVNS. CDR3 length: 13 amino acids. CDR3 in DNA: TGTGCCAGCAGTCCTCTCAGCGTCTACGAGCAGTACTTC. It translates to CASSPLSVYEQYF.

The chain employs TRBV28 and TRBJ2-1; TRBD2 aligns across 9 bases. From germline, CDR1 is MDHEN and CDR2 SYDVKM. V was pared by 0 bases and J by 4 bases, with 10 bases of the junction left unmatched. This CDR3 has 18 amino acids. CDR3 in amino acids: CASSLWGGGGSVYNEQFF. CDR3 bases: TGTGCCAGCAGTTTATGGGGCGGGGGGGGTTCGGTGTACAATGAGCAGTTCTTC.

The rearrangement joins TRBV27 to TRBJ1-4; D is perhaps TRBD1 (6 bases). This CDR3 comprises 16 residues. Germline loops: CDR1 MNHEY, CDR2 SMNVEV (reference sequence). Trimming cost V 5 bases and J 0 bases, with 13 bases left between them. CDR3 region: CASSAQGQTTNEKLFF. As DNA, the CDR3 is TGTGCCAGCAGTGCACAGGGCCAGACAACTAATGAAAAACTGTTTTTT.

The chain uses TRBV7-9 and TRBJ2-4, with 9 bases lining up with TRBD1. CDR1 SEHNR and CDR2 FQNEAQ come from the germline V gene (reference sequence). The CDR3 has 16 residues. V was pared by 1 base and J by 5 bases, with 6 bases of the junction left unmatched. CDR3 sequence: CASSLVADRGQNIQYF. CDR3 sequence (DNA): TGTGCCAGCAGCTTAGTAGCGGACAGGGGACAAAACATTCAGTACTTC.